This T cell receptor beta chain was captured by sequencing in a study of identifying expanded T cells in peripheral blood. Collection occurred without any documented infections or immune events in donors. Germline V gene sequence: CDR1 MNHNS, CDR2 SASEGT. The V end lost 4 bases, the J end lost 7 bases, and 13 bases lay between the germline ends. This CDR3 has 13 residues. In this sample, this clone turned up once. Its cognate antigen is unknown. Study results and limitations: Across healthy donors, higher total template counts meant significantly greater approximately 2-week count variance.

Generated by immunoSEQ multiplex PCR, the TCRdb table keeps only in-frame clones and is missing some. The profile shows 90,000 to 95,000 clones, 88% of them singletons. This receptor was obtained from a person aged 18 to 75 in good health. V usage is TRBV6-1 and J usage is TRBJ1-1; D possibly corresponds to TRBD1 (6 bases). The sequenced sample consisted of blood. As DNA, the CDR3 is TGTGCCAGCAGTGTTGTGGAGGGGGGTGAAGCTTTCTTT. Translation gives CASSVVEGGEAFF.